One and the same sample provided the 16 T cell receptor beta chains below, sequenced in a study of blood T cell repertoires in COVID-19 (TCRdb year 2020). The receptor library was made with the immunoSEQ multiplex PCR assay. TCRdb took this table from immuneACCESS and kept in-frame rearrangements with V and J called. Such tables lack part of the clones; where checked against another copy, unresolved V genes explain under half of the gap, and the rest is unexplained. The sample has over 150,000 clones on record, about 95% of them singletons. 0.76% of the sample belongs to the ten largest clones. Sequenced: peripheral blood. These receptors all come from a man aged 30-40 years with COVID-19, enrolled during active disease.

The rearrangement uses TRBV4-1 and TRBJ1-6; 8 positions match TRBD1. The CDR3 is 16 residues long. Trimming at V came to 1 base and at J to 6 bases, leaving 5 bases not matched to a gene. Germline V CDR1 and CDR2: MGHRA, YSYEKL. CDR3 sequence: CASSQVGRGRNSPLHF. The CDR3, as DNA: TGCGCCAGCAGCCAAGTCGGCAGGGGGCGTAATTCACCCCTCCACTTT.

This sequence joins TRBV29-1 and TRBJ1-2; 7 nucleotides match TRBD1. This CDR3 is 13 amino acids long. Germline V lookup: CDR1 SQVTM, CDR2 ANQGSEA. V shed 3 bases, J shed 4 bases, and the junction held 5 bases outside the gene matches. The DNA for the CDR3 is TGCAGCGTTGATGACAGGGAAGTCTATGGCTACACCTTC. This codes for CSVDDREVYGYTF.

This sequence joins TRBV5-1 and TRBJ1-1; perhaps TRBD1 as D (6 bases). This CDR3 spans 15 amino acids. Germline values: CDR1 SGHRS, CDR2 YFSETQ. V was cut by 0 bases and J by 1 base, with 10 bases left in between. The CDR3 protein is CASSLVAGANTEAFF. For the CDR3, the DNA is TGCGCCAGCAGCTTGGTGGCGGGGGCGAACACTGAAGCTTTCTTT.

This chain uses TRBV12-3 or TRBV12-4 with TRBJ1-1; no firm D call. This CDR3 has 13 amino acids. Trimming took off 3 bases at V and 8 bases at J, with 13 bases between the two ends. The CDR3 nucleotides read TGTGCCAGCAGTTTCGCCGAGGGTAGGGAAGCTTTCTTT. It translates to CASSFAEGREAFF.

The chain recombines TRBV19 with TRBJ1-4; D ambiguous. The CDR3 is 15 residues long. Per germline, CDR1 LNHDA and CDR2 SQIVND (reference sequence). V was pared by 6 bases and J by 8 bases, with 19 bases between. CDR3: CASSKKADHGEKLFF. The CDR3 bases are TGTGCCAGTAGCAAGAAAGCGGACCATGGGGAAAAACTGTTTTTT.

The V call is TRBV3-1 (or the pseudogene TRBV3-2), the J call TRBJ2-1; 9 nucleotides align to TRBD2. The CDR3 consists of 16 residues. Looked up from germline, CDR1 is LGHDT and CDR2 is YNNKEL (reference sequence). Germline trimming cut 3 bases from V and 4 bases from J; bases unmatched to any gene: 7. The CDR3 region has the DNA TGTGCCAGCAGCCAGCTTAGCGGGGGTGGGTACAATGAGCAGTTCTTC. Translated, it gives CASSQLSGGGYNEQFF.

The chain uses TRBV15 and TRBJ1-1, with 7 bases matching TRBD1. The junction had 5 bases not matched to a gene; V was cut back by 0 bases and J by 1 base. This CDR3 has 16 residues. Per the germline V gene, CDR1 is LNHNV and CDR2 is YYDKDF (reference sequence). In DNA, the CDR3 is TGTGCCACCAGCAGAGATAGGGGACAGTCGAACACTGAAGCTTTCTTT. It yields the protein CATSRDRGQSNTEAFF.

This sequence joins TRBV7-6 and TRBJ2-3; TRBD2 matches 10 bases. Germline CDR1 reads SGHVS; CDR2 reads FNYEAQ. CDR3 size: 15 residues. J lost 4 bases, V lost 5 bases, and 6 bases had no gene match. Here the CDR3 reads CASSLSGGPADTQYF. The DNA of the CDR3 is TGTGCCAGCAGCCTTAGCGGGGGGCCGGCAGATACGCAGTATTTT.

For the CDR3, the DNA is TGTGCCAGCAGTGTAAGGGGACAGGGTCGGGGCTATCAGCCCCAGCATTTT. This gives the protein CASSVRGQGRGYQPQHF. V usage is TRBV6-1 and J usage is TRBJ1-5; 9 bases match TRBD1. Trimming removed 4 bases from V and 5 bases from J; junction bases left unmatched: 12. This CDR3 region has 17 residues. CDR1 and CDR2 (germline): MNHNS, SASEGT.

The genes are TRBV19 and TRBJ2-4; 13 bases are a match to TRBD2. This CDR3 is 17 amino acids long. The J segment lost 4 bases and the V segment lost 10 bases, leaving 13 bases of the junction unmatched. Germline-derived CDR1 and CDR2 are LNHDA and SQIVND (reference sequence). In DNA form, the CDR3 reads TGTGCCACCCCGACCGGGACTAGCGGGGTTGAAAAAAACATTCAGTACTTC. As protein: CATPTGTSGVEKNIQYF.

This sequence joins TRBV10-1 and TRBJ2-5; D uncertain. Trimming stripped 6 bases from V and 1 base from J, with 15 bases between. The CDR3 has 15 amino acids. Germline loops: CDR1 WNHNN, CDR2 SYGVQD (reference sequence). Written as DNA, the CDR3 is TGCGCCAGCAGCGTCCCTTTCAGGATCCAAGAGACCCAGTACTTC. Protein sequence: CASSVPFRIQETQYF.

The V call is TRBV5-1, the J call TRBJ2-5; 8 positions match TRBD1. Germline CDR1 and CDR2: SGHRS and YFSETQ. The length of the CDR3 is 15 residues. V was pared by 4 bases and J by 3 bases, with 8 bases of the junction left unmatched. As DNA, the CDR3 is TGCGCCAGCAGCACATCCTGGACAGGGAAAGAGACCCAGTACTTC. Encoded protein: CASSTSWTGKETQYF.

The chain recombines TRBV4-1 with TRBJ1-1; D might be TRBD1 (5 bases). Germline CDR1 reads MGHRA; CDR2 reads YSYEKL. Between the trimmed V and J ends, which lost 0 bases and 9 bases, there was a span of 11 bases. The CDR3 totals 13 residues. The CDR3, as DNA: TGCGCCAGCAGCCAAGAACAGGCGCAAAAAGCTTTCTTT. It yields the protein CASSQEQAQKAFF.

The chain recombines TRBV9 with TRBJ2-3, with D possibly being TRBD2 (7 bases). Looked up from germline, CDR1 is SGDLS and CDR2 is YYNGEE. This CDR3 spans 13 amino acids. Deletions cut 10 bases from V and 2 bases from J, with 14 bases between. As DNA, the CDR3 is TGTGCCGGATCGGGGGGCCCCACAGATACGCAGTATTTT. This encodes CAGSGGPTDTQYF.

The chain carries TRBV19 and TRBJ1-5; 7 nucleotides line up with TRBD1. This CDR3 contains 18 residues. V shed 0 bases and J 0 bases; nucleotides not matched to a gene: 8. Germline CDR1 and CDR2: LNHDA and SQIVND (reference sequence). The CDR3 bases are TGTGCCAGTAGTATAGATCCCGGGACAGTTTATAGCAATCAGCCCCAGCATTTT. Translating gives CASSIDPGTVYSNQPQHF.

This chain joins TRBV18 and TRBJ1-2; 11 nucleotides agree with TRBD1. Losses at the gene ends were 5 bases for V and 4 bases for J; bases not matched to a gene: 6. Per the germline V gene, CDR1 is KGHSH and CDR2 is LQKENI. The CDR3 is 15 residues long. This CDR3 reads CASSDRDRGSYGYTF. The CDR3 DNA follows: TGTGCCAGCTCAGACCGGGACAGGGGGTCCTATGGCTACACCTTC.